This TCR beta chain came from a study of type 1 regulatory T cells. Across the study: An in vitro protocol generated T-allo10, a Tr1-enriched, alloantigen-specific CD4 T cell product. Study observations and caveats: Tr1 cells had a more restricted TCR repertoire than non-Tr1 cells.

MiXCR, applied by TCRdb to the reads, yields one record per CDR3 protein. The table lists around 64,000 distinct CDR3 sequences, around 21% of them singletons. The CDR3 length is 15 residues. Trimming pared 5 bases from V and 0 bases from J, leaving 14 bases between. Germline V lookup: CDR1 MDHEN, CDR2 SYDVKM. This clonotype has just a few counts. Its antigen is as yet unknown. The clonotype was recovered from a human donor in good health. This sequence joins TRBV28 and TRBJ2-7, with D possibly TRBD1 on 6 matching bases. Sequencing was done on a sample of cultured type 1 regulatory T (Tr1) cells, either the whole culture or a sorted fraction (not recorded which). CDR3 DNA sequence: TGTGCCAGCAGTACCGGACAGAGCCGCTCCTACGAGCAGTACTTC. Translating gives CASSTGQSRSYEQYF.